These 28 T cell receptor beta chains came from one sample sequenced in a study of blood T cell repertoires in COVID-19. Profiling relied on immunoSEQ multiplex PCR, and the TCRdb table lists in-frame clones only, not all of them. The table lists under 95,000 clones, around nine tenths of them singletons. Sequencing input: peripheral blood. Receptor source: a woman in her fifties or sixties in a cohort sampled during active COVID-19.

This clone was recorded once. CDR3 coding DNA: TGTGCCAGCAGCTTGAAGGCGGGCAGGATGAACACTGAAGCTTTCTTT. Amino acids: CASSLKAGRMNTEAFF. The chain recombines TRBV5-5 with TRBJ1-1, with D hard to call. Germline V gene data show CDR1 as SGHKS and CDR2 as YYEKEE (reference sequence). V was clipped by 1 base and J by 0 bases, with 13 bases between them. The CDR3 spans 16 residues.

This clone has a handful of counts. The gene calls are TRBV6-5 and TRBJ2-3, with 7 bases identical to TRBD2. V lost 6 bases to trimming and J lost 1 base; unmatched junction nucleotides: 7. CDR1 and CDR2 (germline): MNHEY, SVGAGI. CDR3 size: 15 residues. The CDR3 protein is CASRGGLAGTDTQYF. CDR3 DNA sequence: TGTGCCAGCAGGGGAGGGTTAGCCGGCACAGATACGCAGTATTTT.

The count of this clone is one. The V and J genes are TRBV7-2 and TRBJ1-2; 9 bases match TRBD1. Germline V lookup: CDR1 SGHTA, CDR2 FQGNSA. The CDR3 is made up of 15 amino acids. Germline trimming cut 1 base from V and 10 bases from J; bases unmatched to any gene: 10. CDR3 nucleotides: TGTGCCAGCAGCTTAGACTCCGGGACAGGGAGATTCTACACCTTC. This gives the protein CASSLDSGTGRFYTF.

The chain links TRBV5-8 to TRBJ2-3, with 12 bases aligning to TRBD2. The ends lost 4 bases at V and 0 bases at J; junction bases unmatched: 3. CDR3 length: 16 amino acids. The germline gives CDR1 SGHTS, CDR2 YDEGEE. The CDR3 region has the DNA TGTGCCAGCAGCGCCGGACTAGCGGGAAGCACAGATACGCAGTATTTT. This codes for CASSAGLAGSTDTQYF.

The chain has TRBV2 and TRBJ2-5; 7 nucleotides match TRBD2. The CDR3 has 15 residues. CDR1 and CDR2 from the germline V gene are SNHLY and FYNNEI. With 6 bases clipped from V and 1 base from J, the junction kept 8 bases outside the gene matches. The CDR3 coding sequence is TGTGCCAGCAGCCGAAACGGACTAGGCCAAGAGACCCAGTACTTC. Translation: CASSRNGLGQETQYF. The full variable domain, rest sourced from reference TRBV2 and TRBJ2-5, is EPEVTQTPSHQVTQMGQEVILRCVPISNHLYFYWYRQILGQKVEFLVSFYNNEISEKSEIFDDQFSVERPDGSNFTLKIRSTKLEDSAMYFCASSRNGLGQETQYFGPGTRLLVL.

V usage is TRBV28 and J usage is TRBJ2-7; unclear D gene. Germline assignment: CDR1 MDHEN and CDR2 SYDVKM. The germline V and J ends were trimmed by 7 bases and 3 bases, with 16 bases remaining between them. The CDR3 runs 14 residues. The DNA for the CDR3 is TGTGCCAGCACCAAGGCCCTAGACGGCTACGAGCAGTACTTC. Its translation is CASTKALDGYEQYF.

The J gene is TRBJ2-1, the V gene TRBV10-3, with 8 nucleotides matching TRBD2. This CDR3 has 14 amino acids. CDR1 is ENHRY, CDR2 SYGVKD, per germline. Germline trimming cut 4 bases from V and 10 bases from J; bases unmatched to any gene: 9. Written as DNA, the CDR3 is TGTGCCATCAGTGGTAGCGGGGCCCCCAAAGAGCAGTTCTTC. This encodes CAISGSGAPKEQFF.

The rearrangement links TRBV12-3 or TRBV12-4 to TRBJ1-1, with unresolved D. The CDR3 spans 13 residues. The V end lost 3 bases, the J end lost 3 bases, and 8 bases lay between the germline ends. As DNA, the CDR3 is TGTGCCAGCAGTTTGAACAGTTACACTGAAGCTTTCTTT. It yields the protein CASSLNSYTEAFF.

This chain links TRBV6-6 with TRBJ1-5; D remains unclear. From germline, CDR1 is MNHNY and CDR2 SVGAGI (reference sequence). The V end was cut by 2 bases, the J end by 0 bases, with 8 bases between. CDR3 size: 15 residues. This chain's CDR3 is CASSYNRGSNQPQHF. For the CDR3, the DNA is TGTGCCAGCAGTTACAACCGAGGTAGCAATCAGCCCCAGCATTTT.

The CDR3 is CASSYSQGRAEKLFF. The CDR3 nucleotides read TGTGCCAGCAGTTACAGTCAGGGGAGGGCTGAAAAACTGTTTTTT. The rearrangement links TRBV6-5 to TRBJ1-4; tentative D call: TRBD1 (6 bases). Trimming left V 2 bases short and J 7 bases short, with 14 bases between. CDR1 and CDR2 from the germline V gene are MNHEY and SVGAGI. This CDR3 is built from 15 residues.

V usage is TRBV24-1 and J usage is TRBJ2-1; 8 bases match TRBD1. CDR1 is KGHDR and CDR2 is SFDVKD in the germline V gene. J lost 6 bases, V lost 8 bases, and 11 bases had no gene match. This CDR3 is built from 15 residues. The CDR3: CATTPGQAGFNEQFF. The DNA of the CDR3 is TGTGCCACCACCCCGGGACAGGCTGGGTTCAATGAGCAGTTCTTC.

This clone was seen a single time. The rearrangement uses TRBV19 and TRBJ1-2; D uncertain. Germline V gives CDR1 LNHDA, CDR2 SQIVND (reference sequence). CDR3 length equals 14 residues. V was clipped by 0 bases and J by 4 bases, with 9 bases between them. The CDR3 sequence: CASSIDRVIYGYTF. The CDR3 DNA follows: TGTGCCAGTAGTATAGATCGGGTCATCTATGGCTACACCTTC.

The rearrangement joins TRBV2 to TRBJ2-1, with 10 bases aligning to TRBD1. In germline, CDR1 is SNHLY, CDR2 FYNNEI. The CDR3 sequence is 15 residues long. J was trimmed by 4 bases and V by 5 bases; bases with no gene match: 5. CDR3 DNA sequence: TGTGCCAGCAGTCCCGACAGGGGGCAATACAATGAGCAGTTCTTC. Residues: CASSPDRGQYNEQFF.

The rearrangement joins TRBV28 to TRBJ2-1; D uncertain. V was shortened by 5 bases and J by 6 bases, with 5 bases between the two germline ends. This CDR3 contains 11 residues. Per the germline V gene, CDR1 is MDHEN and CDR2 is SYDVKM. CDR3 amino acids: CASSQLNEQFF. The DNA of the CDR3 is TGTGCCAGCAGTCAACTCAATGAGCAGTTCTTC.

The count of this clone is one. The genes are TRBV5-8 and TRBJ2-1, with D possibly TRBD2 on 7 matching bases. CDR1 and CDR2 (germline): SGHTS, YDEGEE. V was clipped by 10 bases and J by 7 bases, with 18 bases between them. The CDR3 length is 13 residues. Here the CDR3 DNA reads TGTGCCGGCTCAAAAGGGGGGGCGAATGAGCAGTTCTTC. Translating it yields CAGSKGGANEQFF.

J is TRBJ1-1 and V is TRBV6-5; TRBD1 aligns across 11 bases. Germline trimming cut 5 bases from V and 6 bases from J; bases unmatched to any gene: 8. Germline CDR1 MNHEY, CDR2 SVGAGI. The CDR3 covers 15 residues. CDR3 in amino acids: CASSRDRGGLAEAFF. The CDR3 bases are TGTGCCAGCAGTCGGGACAGGGGGGGGTTGGCTGAAGCTTTCTTT.

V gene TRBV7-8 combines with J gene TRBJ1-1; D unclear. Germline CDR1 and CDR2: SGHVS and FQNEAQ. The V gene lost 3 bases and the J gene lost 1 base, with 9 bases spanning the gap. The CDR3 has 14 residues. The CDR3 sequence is CASSFTSGNTEAFF. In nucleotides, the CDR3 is TGTGCCAGCAGCTTTACTTCCGGGAACACTGAAGCTTTCTTT.

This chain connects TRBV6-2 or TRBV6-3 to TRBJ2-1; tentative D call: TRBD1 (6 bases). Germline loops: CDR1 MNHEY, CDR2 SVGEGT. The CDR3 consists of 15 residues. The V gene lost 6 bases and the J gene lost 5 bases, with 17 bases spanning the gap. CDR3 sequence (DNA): TGTGCCAGCAGCCCCTGGGGGCCCACCGACAATGAGCAGTTCTTC. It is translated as CASSPWGPTDNEQFF.

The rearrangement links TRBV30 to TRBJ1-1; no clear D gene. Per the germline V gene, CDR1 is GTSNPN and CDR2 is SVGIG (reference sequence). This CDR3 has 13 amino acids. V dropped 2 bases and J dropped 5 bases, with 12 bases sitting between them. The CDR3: CAWSPGVTTEAFF. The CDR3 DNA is TGTGCCTGGAGTCCCGGGGTTACTACTGAAGCTTTCTTT. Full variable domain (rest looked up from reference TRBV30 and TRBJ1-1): SQTIHQWPATLVQPVGSPLSLECTVEGTSNPNLYWYRQAAGRGLQLLFYSVGIGQISSEVPQNLSASRPQDRQFILSSKKLLLSDSGFYLCAWSPGVTTEAFFGQGTRLTVV.

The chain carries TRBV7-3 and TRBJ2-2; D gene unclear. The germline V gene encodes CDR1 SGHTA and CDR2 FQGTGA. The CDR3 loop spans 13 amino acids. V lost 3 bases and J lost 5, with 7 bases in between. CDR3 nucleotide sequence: TGTGCCAGCAGCTTGCGAATTACCGGGGAGCTGTTTTTT. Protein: CASSLRITGELFF.

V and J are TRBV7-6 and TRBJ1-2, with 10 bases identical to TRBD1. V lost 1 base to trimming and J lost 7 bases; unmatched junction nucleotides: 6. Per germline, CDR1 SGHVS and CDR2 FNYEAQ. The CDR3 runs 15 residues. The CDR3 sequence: CASSLEGQGRGGYTF. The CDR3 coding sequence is TGTGCCAGCAGCTTAGAGGGACAGGGGAGGGGTGGCTACACCTTC.

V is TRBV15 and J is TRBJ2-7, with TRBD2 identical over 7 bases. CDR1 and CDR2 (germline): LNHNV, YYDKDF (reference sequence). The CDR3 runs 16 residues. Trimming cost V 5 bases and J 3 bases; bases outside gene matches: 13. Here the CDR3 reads CATSSGGGAGIYEQYF. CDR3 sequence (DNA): TGTGCCACCAGCTCTGGGGGTGGAGCGGGGATCTACGAGCAGTACTTC.

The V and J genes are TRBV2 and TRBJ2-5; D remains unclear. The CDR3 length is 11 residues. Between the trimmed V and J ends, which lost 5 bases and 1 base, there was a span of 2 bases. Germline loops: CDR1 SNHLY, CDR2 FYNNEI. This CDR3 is CASSLQETQYF. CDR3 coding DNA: TGTGCCAGCAGTCTCCAAGAGACCCAGTACTTC.

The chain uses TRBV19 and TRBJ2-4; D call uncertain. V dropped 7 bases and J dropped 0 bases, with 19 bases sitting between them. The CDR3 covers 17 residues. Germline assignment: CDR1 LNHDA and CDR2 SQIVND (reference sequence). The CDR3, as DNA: TGTGCCAGTATACCGAGCCCCGTCGAAATAGCCAAAAACATTCAGTACTTC. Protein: CASIPSPVEIAKNIQYF.

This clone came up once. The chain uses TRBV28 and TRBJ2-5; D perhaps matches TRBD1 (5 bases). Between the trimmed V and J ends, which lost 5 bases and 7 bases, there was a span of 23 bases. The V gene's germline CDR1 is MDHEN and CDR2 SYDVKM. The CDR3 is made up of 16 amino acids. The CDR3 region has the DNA TGTGCCAGCAGTAGCCAACAGGTATACCCGTGGGGGACCCAGTACTTC. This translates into CASSSQQVYPWGTQYF.

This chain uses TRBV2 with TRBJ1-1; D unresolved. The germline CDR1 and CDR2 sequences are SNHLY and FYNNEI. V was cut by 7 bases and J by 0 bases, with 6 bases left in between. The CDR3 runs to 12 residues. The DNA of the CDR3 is TGTGCCAGCACGGGGATGAACACTGAAGCTTTCTTT. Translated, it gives CASTGMNTEAFF.

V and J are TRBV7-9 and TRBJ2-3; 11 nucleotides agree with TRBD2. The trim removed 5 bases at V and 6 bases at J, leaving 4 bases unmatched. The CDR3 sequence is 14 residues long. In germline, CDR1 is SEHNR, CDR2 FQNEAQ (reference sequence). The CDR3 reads CASSLSGGADTQYF. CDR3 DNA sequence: TGTGCCAGCAGCCTTAGCGGGGGGGCCGATACGCAGTATTTT.

CDR3 sequence: CASSPGTGGPKNTEAFF. The CDR3 nucleotides read TGTGCCAGCAGCCCCGGGACAGGGGGGCCAAAGAACACTGAAGCTTTCTTT. V is TRBV3-1 (or the pseudogene TRBV3-2) and J is TRBJ1-1; 11 bases are a match to TRBD1. The ends lost 4 bases at V and 1 base at J; junction bases unmatched: 8. CDR1 and CDR2 from the germline V gene are LGHDT and YNNKEL (reference sequence). This CDR3 is built from 17 residues.